This T cell receptor (beta chain) was observed in a study of blood T cell repertoires in COVID-19. Background on the study: Nucleic acid was either cDNA or gDNA, and it came from T cells, B-cell-depleted T cells, or PBMCs.

With V trimmed by 3 bases and J by 3 bases, 8 bases remained unmatched. This CDR3 spans 16 amino acids. Per germline, CDR1 MDHEN and CDR2 SYDVKM. Generated by immunoSEQ multiplex PCR, the TCRdb table keeps only in-frame clones and is missing some. The sample lists approximately 190,000 clones, 82% occurring once. The chain combines TRBV28 with TRBJ2-1; 7 nucleotides match TRBD1. This TCR derives from a woman aged 55-70 years with COVID-19, enrolled during active disease. The sequenced sample consisted of peripheral blood. The CDR3 nucleotides are TGTGCCAGCAGTTTTTTTACCCGGGACAGCTACAATGAGCAGTTCTTC. Translated, it gives CASSFFTRDSYNEQFF.